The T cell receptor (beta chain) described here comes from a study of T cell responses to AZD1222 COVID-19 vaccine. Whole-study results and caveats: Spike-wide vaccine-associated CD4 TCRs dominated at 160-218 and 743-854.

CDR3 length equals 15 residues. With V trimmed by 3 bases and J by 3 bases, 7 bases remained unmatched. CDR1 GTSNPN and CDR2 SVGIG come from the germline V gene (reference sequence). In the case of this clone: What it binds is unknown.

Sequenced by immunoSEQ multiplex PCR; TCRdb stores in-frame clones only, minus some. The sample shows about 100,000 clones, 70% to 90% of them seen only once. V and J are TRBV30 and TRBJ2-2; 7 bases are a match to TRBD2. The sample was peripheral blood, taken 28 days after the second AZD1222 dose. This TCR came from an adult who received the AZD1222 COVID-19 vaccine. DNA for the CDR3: TGTGCCTGGAGCAGGAGCGGGATCTACACCGGGGAGCTGTTTTTT. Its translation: CAWSRSGIYTGELFF.